These 23 T cell receptor beta chains were all obtained from the same sample, sequenced in a study of breast tumors, draining lymph nodes, adjacent tissues. Breast cancer patients provided tissue from their axillary draining lymph nodes. Each CDR3 protein gets one entry after TCRdb re-called the multiplex PCR reads with MiXCR. The sample has about 180,000 distinct CDR3 sequences; around a third are singletons. Sample: axillary lymph node tissue. Every receptor here comes from a female donor with breast cancer. Some clones in this sample may be carry-over from other donors' samples.

The gene calls are TRBV6-2 or TRBV6-3 and TRBJ1-1, with TRBD1 matching over 7 bases. This CDR3 contains 14 residues. CDR1 and CDR2 from the germline V gene are MNHEY and SVGEGT. The ends lost 6 bases at V and 1 base at J; junction bases unmatched: 5. In DNA, the CDR3 is TGTGCCAGCAGCCTGGACAGGAAGAACACTGAAGCTTTCTTT. Translated: CASSLDRKNTEAFF.

The table lists this clonotype with many counts. The rearrangement joins TRBV20-1 to TRBJ1-4; D is uncertain. CDR1 is DFQATT, CDR2 SNEGSKA, per germline (reference sequence). The CDR3 extends over 17 amino acids. With 0 bases removed from V and 0 bases from J, the gap between germline ends came to 14 bases. In nucleotides, the CDR3 is TGCAGTGCTAGAGATCGTAGGTGGGCCACAACTAATGAAAAACTGTTTTTT. This sequence encodes CSARDRRWATTNEKLFF.

Many counts were recorded for this clonotype. V usage is TRBV25-1 and J usage is TRBJ2-1; a weak D match, TRBD1 (6 bases). The CDR3 length is 14 residues. Between the trimmed V and J ends, which lost 7 bases and 6 bases, there was a span of 16 bases. Germline CDR1 reads MGHDK; CDR2 reads SYGVNS. CDR3 nucleotides: TGTGCCAGCAAGGAACAGGGATCTTCCAATGAGCAGTTCTTC. As protein: CASKEQGSSNEQFF.

Ten or more counts support this clonotype. This chain joins TRBV5-5 and TRBJ2-3, with 9 bases aligning to TRBD2. Unmatched junction bases numbered 11, after V lost 3 bases and J lost 6 bases. Germline V CDR1 and CDR2: SGHKS, YYEKEE (reference sequence). The length of the CDR3 is 16 residues. The DNA for the CDR3 is TGTGCCAGCAGCTCGTTCGTTAGCGGGAGCGTGGATACGCAGTATTTT. Amino acid sequence: CASSSFVSGSVDTQYF.

For this clonotype: Being one base from a much bigger clone, this may be a read error. The chain has TRBV20-1 and TRBJ2-7, with 11 bases lining up with TRBD2. Germline CDR1 is DFQATT and CDR2 is SNEGSKA (reference sequence). The length of the CDR3 is 15 residues. CDR3 sequence reads: CSGTSGLPRAHEQYF. In nucleotides, the CDR3 is TGCAGCGGGACTAGCGGCCTCCCTAGGGCCCACGAGCAGTACTTC.

The V call is TRBV11-3, the J call TRBJ1-1, with D unresolved. This CDR3 spans 15 amino acids. With 4 bases removed from V and 0 bases from J, the gap between germline ends came to 12 bases. Germline-derived CDR1 and CDR2 are SGHNT and YENEEA. CDR3 amino acids: CASSSIADLNTEAFF. In DNA form, the CDR3 reads TGTGCCAGCAGCTCCATTGCAGATCTGAACACTGAAGCTTTCTTT.

This clonotype was counted at least ten times. The chain employs TRBV2 and TRBJ2-1, with 8 bases matching TRBD2. This CDR3 is built from 14 residues. After removal of 1 base from V and 8 bases from J, the junction contained 4 bases not matched to a gene. Germline V gene data show CDR1 as SNHLY and CDR2 as FYNNEI. This CDR3 reads CASSEEGLDDEQFF. The CDR3 DNA reads TGTGCCAGCAGTGAAGAGGGACTAGACGATGAGCAGTTCTTC.

As to this clonotype: With a much larger clone just one base away, this may be a read error. The chain carries TRBV20-1 and TRBJ2-7; 10 bases match TRBD2. Germline loops: CDR1 DFQATT, CDR2 SNEGSKA (reference sequence). V shed 3 bases, J shed 12 bases, and the junction held 8 bases outside the gene matches. The length of the CDR3 is 12 residues. In nucleotides, the CDR3 is TGCAGTGCTAGCCTAGCGGGGGACTTAGCGTACTTC. Translated: CSASLAGDLAYF.

V gene TRBV6-2 or TRBV6-3 combines with J gene TRBJ1-2; no definite D call. V was trimmed by 5 bases and J by 5 bases, leaving 15 bases between them. This CDR3 is 14 amino acids long. The V gene's germline CDR1 is MNHEY and CDR2 SVGEGT. CDR3 nucleotides: TGTGCCAGCAGTCGATCTGGGAGTACTTATGGCTACACCTTC. It encodes CASSRSGSTYGYTF.

The table lists this clonotype with many counts. The V and J genes are TRBV15 and TRBJ2-1; D call uncertain. Germline CDR1 is LNHNV and CDR2 is YYDKDF (reference sequence). The CDR3 is made up of 13 amino acids. V lost 1 base and J 6 bases, leaving 7 bases between the germline ends. The CDR3 loop is CATSRASFNEQFF. DNA for the CDR3: TGTGCCACCAGCAGAGCTAGTTTCAATGAGCAGTTCTTC.

The table lists this clonotype with many counts. This CDR3 reads CASGLGTSGSDEQFF. DNA for the CDR3: TGTGCTAGTGGTTTGGGGACTAGCGGGAGCGATGAGCAGTTCTTC. The genes are TRBV12-5 and TRBJ2-1; TRBD2 aligns across 13 bases. Germline V lookup: CDR1 LGHNT, CDR2 FRNRAP. This CDR3 contains 15 residues. V gave up 1 base and J gave up 8 bases; unmatched junction bases: 2.

This clonotype was seen ten or more times. The genes are TRBV4-1 and TRBJ2-2; D is ambiguous. V was trimmed by 3 bases and J by 5 bases, leaving 7 bases between them. Per the germline V gene, CDR1 is MGHRA and CDR2 is YSYEKL. The CDR3 consists of 13 residues. The CDR3 DNA reads as TGCGCCAGCAGCCATGTAGGAACCGGGGAGCTGTTTTTT. It encodes CASSHVGTGELFF.

This clonotype was recorded many times. The rearrangement links TRBV12-3 or TRBV12-4 to TRBJ1-2; perhaps TRBD1 as D (5 bases). Trimming shortened V by 3 bases and J by 4 bases, and 9 bases separated the two germline ends. This CDR3 has 13 residues. CDR3 sequence reads: CASSLGRAYGYTF. The CDR3 DNA reads TGTGCCAGCAGTTTGGGCAGGGCCTATGGCTACACCTTC.

J is TRBJ2-3 and V is TRBV3-2. TRBV3-2 is annotated as a pseudogene. This CDR3 has 16 residues. The CDR3: CASSQESGYATDTQYF. The CDR3 nucleotides are TGTGCCAGCAGCCAAGAATCGGGCTATGCCACAGATACGCAGTATTTT.

This clonotype was counted ten times or more. V gene TRBV7-6 combines with J gene TRBJ1-4; D is perhaps TRBD1 (6 bases). Per the germline V gene, CDR1 is SGHVS and CDR2 is FNYEAQ. The CDR3 covers 17 residues. Trimming removed 2 bases from V and 5 bases from J, with 18 bases in between. The CDR3 DNA reads TGTGCCAGCAGCTTAAAAAGGGGGAGGGTGTTAAATGAAAAACTGTTTTTT. This codes for CASSLKRGRVLNEKLFF.

This clonotype showed up many times. V and J are TRBV5-1 and TRBJ2-5; the D is unclear. Germline V CDR1 and CDR2: SGHRS, YFSETQ. Deletions cut 0 bases from V and 5 bases from J, with 11 bases between. The CDR3 covers 14 residues. Here the CDR3 reads CASSLAGAIETQYF. CDR3 bases: TGCGCCAGCAGCTTGGCGGGCGCGATCGAGACCCAGTACTTC.

The genes are TRBV5-8 and TRBJ1-2; D may be TRBD1 (5 bases). The germline V gene encodes CDR1 SGHTS and CDR2 YDEGEE. Trimming removed 3 bases from V and 5 bases from J, with 11 bases in between. This CDR3 spans 13 amino acids. CDR3 region: CASSSGPPYGYTF. Written as DNA, the CDR3 is TGTGCCAGCAGCTCGGGACCTCCATATGGCTACACCTTC.

This chain connects TRBV7-9 to TRBJ2-5; the D is unclear. CDR3 size: 11 residues. Germline V gene data show CDR1 as SEHNR and CDR2 as FQNEAQ (reference sequence). V was shortened by 5 bases and J by 5 bases, with 6 bases between the two germline ends. DNA of the CDR3: TGTGCCAGCAGCCCAGCGGAGACCCAGTACTTC. The encoded protein is CASSPAETQYF.

V and J are TRBV24-1 and TRBJ2-3; weak D call: TRBD2 (6 bases). CDR3 length: 15 amino acids. CDR1 and CDR2 (germline): KGHDR, SFDVKD. Deletions cut 1 base from V and 5 bases from J, with 12 bases between. The CDR3 region is CATSDLARGIDTQYF. CDR3 in DNA: TGTGCCACCAGTGATTTAGCTCGGGGGATAGATACGCAGTATTTT.

A few counts support this clonotype. This may arise from a read error, as a much more abundant clone is one base away. The chain employs TRBV11-3 and TRBJ2-2; D possibly corresponds to TRBD2 (6 bases). The germline V gene has CDR1 SGHNT and CDR2 YENEEA. The CDR3 is 16 residues long. The CDR3 region has the DNA TGTGCCAGCAGCTCCCGGGGACTTACGTGGGGCGGGGAGCTGCTTTTT. Translated: CASSSRGLTWGGELLF.

This clonotype has at least ten counts. The chain joins TRBV18 to TRBJ2-3; D is unresolved. Germline loops: CDR1 KGHSH, CDR2 LQKENI. The V and J ends lost 3 bases and 6 bases respectively, with 10 bases between them. The CDR3 length is 13 residues. CDR3 residues: CASSPGHWDTQYF. CDR3 nucleotide sequence: TGTGCCAGCTCACCGGGCCACTGGGATACGCAGTATTTT.

This clonotype was recorded at least ten times. The V gene is TRBV5-1, the J gene TRBJ1-3, with 10 bases matching TRBD1. V lost 4 bases, J lost 4 bases, and 5 bases stayed unmatched. Germline CDR1 and CDR2: SGHRS and YFSETQ. The CDR3 totals 15 residues. This CDR3 reads CASSGDRGPGNTIYF. The CDR3 DNA is TGCGCCAGCAGCGGGGACAGGGGTCCGGGAAACACCATATATTTT.

In its sample, this clonotype was seen many times. This chain uses TRBV6-5 with TRBJ1-4; D might be TRBD1 (6 bases). With 6 bases removed from V and 8 bases from J, the gap between germline ends came to 13 bases. Germline values: CDR1 MNHEY, CDR2 SVGAGI. The CDR3 runs 13 residues. CDR3 sequence reads: CASRQDSSEKLFF. The CDR3 DNA sequence: TGTGCCAGCAGACAGGACAGTTCCGAAAAACTGTTTTTT.